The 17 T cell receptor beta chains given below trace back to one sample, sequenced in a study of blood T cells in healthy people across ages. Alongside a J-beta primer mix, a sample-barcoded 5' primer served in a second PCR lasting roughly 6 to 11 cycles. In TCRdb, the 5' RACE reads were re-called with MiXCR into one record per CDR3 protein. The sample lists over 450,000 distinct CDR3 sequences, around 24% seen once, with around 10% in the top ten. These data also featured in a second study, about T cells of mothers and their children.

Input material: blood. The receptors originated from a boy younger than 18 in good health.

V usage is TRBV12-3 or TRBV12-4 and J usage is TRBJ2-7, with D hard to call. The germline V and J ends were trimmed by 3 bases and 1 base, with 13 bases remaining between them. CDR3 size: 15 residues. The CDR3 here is CASSFEAGVSYEQYF. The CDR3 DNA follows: TGTGCCAGCAGTTTTGAGGCAGGCGTGTCCTACGAGCAGTACTTC.

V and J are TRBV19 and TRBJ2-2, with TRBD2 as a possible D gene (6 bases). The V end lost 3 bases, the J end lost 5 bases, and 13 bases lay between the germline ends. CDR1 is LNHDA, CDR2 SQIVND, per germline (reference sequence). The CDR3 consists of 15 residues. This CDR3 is CASSIGLLGTGELFF. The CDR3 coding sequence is TGTGCCAGTAGTATTGGACTACTGGGGACCGGGGAGCTGTTTTTT.

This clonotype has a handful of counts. The CDR3 spells CASSSRGRIYGYTF. In DNA, the CDR3 is TGTGCCAGCAGTTCCAGGGGGCGCATCTATGGCTACACCTTC. The chain combines TRBV28 with TRBJ1-2; 8 nucleotides agree with TRBD1. Germline trimming cut 4 bases from V and 4 bases from J; bases unmatched to any gene: 5. CDR3 length: 14 residues. Germline CDR1 is MDHEN and CDR2 is SYDVKM.

The CDR3 loop reads CASSTPGTGGYTF. CDR3 sequence (DNA): TGTGCCAGTAGTACCCCCGGGACAGGGGGCTACACCTTC. V usage is TRBV19 and J usage is TRBJ1-2, with 9 bases that match TRBD1. The CDR3 consists of 13 residues. J was trimmed by 8 bases and V by 4 bases; bases with no gene match: 5. CDR1 and CDR2 from the germline V gene are LNHDA and SQIVND (reference sequence).

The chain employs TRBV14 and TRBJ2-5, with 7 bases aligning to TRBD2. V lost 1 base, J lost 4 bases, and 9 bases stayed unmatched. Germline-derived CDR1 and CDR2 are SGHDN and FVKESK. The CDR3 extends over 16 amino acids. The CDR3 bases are TGTGCCAGCAGCCAAGTAATTAGCGGGTTCCGAGAGACCCAGTACTTC. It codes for CASSQVISGFRETQYF.

CDR3 loop: CASSPPRGKKAGELFF. The CDR3 coding sequence is TGTGCCAGCAGCCCCCCTCGGGGGAAAAAGGCCGGGGAGCTGTTTTTT. The rearrangement uses TRBV25-1 and TRBJ2-2, with D possibly TRBD2 on 6 matching bases. This CDR3 region has 16 residues. V gave up 6 bases and J gave up 6 bases, with 20 bases separating them. In germline, CDR1 is MGHDK, CDR2 SYGVNS.

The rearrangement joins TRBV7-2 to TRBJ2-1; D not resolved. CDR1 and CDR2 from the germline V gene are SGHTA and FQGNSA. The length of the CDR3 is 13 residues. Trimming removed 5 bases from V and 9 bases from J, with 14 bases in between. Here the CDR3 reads CASSVLLGGEQFF. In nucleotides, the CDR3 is TGTGCCAGCAGCGTACTACTGGGCGGTGAGCAGTTCTTC.

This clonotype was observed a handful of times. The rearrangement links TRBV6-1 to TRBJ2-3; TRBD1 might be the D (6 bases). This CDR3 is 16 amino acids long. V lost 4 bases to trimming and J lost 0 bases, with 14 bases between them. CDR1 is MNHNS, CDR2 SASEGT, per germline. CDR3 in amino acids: CASSGGRQVSTDTQYF. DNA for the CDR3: TGTGCCAGCAGTGGAGGGCGACAGGTTAGCACAGATACGCAGTATTTT.

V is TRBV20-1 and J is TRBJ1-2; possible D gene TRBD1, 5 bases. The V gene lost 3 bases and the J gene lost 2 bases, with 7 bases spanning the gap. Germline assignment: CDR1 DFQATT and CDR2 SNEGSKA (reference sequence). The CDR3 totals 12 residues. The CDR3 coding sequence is TGCAGTGCTAGGGGGGTCAACTATGGCTACACCTTC. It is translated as CSARGVNYGYTF.

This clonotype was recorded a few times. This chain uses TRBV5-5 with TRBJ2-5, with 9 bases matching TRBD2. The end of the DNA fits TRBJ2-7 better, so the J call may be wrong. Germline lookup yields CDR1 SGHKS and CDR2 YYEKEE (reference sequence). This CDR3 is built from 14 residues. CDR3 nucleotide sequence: TGTGCCAGCAGCTTGGGACTAGCGGCGATCGAGCAGTACTTC. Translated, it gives CASSLGLAAIEQYF.

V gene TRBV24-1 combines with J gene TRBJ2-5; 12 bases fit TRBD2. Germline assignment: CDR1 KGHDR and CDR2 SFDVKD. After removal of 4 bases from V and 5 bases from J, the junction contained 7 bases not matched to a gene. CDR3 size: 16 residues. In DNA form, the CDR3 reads TGTGCCACCAGTGAGACTAGCGGGAGCATGGGGGAGACCCAGTACTTC. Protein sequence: CATSETSGSMGETQYF.

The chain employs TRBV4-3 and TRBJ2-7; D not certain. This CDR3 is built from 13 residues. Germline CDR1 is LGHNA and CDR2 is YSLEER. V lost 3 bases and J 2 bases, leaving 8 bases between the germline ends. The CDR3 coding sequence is TGCGCCAGCAGCCAGGATGGGACCTACGAGCAGTACTTC. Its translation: CASSQDGTYEQYF.

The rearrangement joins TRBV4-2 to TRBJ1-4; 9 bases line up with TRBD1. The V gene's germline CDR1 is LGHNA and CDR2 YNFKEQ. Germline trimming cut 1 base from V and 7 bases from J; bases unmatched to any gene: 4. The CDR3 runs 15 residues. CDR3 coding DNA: TGTGCCAGCAGCCAAGTAAGACAGGGGGGTGAAAAACTGTTTTTT. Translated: CASSQVRQGGEKLFF.

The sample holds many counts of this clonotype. For the CDR3, the DNA is TGTGCCAGCGTCGAAACGGGGACTGAAGCTTTCTTT. Protein: CASVETGTEAFF. The chain recombines TRBV6-2 or TRBV6-3 with TRBJ1-1; D call uncertain. CDR3 length: 12 residues. CDR1 MNHEY and CDR2 SVGEGT come from the germline V gene. V lost 8 bases and J lost 5, with 12 bases in between.

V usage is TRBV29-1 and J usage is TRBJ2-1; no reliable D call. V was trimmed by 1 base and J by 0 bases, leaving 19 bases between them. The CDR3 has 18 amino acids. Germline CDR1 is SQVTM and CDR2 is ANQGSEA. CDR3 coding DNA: TGCAGCGTTGAAGGGGCCAGGACCATACAAAACTCCTACAATGAGCAGTTCTTC. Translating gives CSVEGARTIQNSYNEQFF.

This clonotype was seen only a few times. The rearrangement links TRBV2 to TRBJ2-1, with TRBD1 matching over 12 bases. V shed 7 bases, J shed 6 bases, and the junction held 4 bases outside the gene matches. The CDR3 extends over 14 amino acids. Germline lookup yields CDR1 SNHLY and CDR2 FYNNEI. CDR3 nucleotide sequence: TGTGCCAGCATGGGACAGGGGGCTCTCAATGAGCAGTTCTTC. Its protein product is CASMGQGALNEQFF.

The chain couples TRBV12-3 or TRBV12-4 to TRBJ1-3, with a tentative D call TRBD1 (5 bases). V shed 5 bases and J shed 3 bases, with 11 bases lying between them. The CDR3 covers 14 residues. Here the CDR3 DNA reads TGTGCCAGCAGTCCCGGGACGGTTGGAAACACCATATATTTT. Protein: CASSPGTVGNTIYF.